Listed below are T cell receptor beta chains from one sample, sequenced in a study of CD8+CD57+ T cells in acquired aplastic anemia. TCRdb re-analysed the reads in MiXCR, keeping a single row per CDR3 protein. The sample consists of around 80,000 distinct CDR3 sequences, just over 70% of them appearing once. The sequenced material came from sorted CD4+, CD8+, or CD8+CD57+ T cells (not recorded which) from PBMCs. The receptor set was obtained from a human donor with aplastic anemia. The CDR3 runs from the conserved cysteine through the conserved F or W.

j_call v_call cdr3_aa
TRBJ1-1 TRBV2 CASMADRGNTEAFF
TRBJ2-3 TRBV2 CASSQGLAGGSTDTQYF
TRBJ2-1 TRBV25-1 CASSRQGNYNEQFF
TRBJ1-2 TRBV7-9 CASSRPTTEGYTF
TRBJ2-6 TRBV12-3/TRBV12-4 CASSWTSGRSGANVLTF
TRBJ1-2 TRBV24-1 CATSQGDGYTF
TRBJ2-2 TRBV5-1 CASSPRQEEWRTGELFF
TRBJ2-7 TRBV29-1 CSVKGQGIHEQYF
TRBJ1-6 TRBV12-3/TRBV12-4 CASSMVGSYNSPLHF
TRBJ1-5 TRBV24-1 CTNHSQGSNQPQHF
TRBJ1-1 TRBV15 CATSSRPGTAYEAFF
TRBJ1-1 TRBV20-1 CSATKGQANTEAFF
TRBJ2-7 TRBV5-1 CASSSVQGLGEQYF
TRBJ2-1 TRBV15 CATSRDDYHFSAIGYNEQFF
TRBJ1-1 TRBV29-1 CSVPPEGTRNTEAFF
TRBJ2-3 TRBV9 CASRGRSTDTQYF
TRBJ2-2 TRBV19 CASIDTGELFF
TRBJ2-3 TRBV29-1 CSVGSTDTQYF
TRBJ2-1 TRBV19 CASSMGRESYNEQFF
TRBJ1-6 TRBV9 CASSVGPGGNSPLHF
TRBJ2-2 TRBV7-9 CASSHRPTNTGELFF
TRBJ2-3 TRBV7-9 CASSLEQDSLTQYF
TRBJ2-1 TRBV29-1 CSVAAGTSGRSPYNEQFF
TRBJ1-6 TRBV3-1 CASSQISGGGSPLHF
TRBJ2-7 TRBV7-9 CATDRGYEQYF
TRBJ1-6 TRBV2 CASRGGTVGSPLHF
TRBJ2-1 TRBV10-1 CASSEAQYNEQFF
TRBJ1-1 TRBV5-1 CASSTTGLGTEAFF
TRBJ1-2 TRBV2 CASRGGQGSGYTF
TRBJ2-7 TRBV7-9 CASSLDSDSYEQYF
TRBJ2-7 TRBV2 CASSERGRSYEQYF
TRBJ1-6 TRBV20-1 CSASVGGQGAGSPLHF
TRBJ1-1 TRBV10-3 CATGVREGTEAFF
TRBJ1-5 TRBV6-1 CASSPLSGDSNQPQHF
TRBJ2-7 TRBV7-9 CASRYRGREEQYF
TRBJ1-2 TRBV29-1 CSVGGKVEGYTF
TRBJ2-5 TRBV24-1 CATSDRSLIAGGIETQYF
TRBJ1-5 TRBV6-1 CASSPSAGGVRSNQPQHF
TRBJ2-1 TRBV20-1 CSAPKFGSLSYNEQFF
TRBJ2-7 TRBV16 CASSRRTGTGPYEQYF
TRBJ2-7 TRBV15 CATSRDRPGGYYEQYF
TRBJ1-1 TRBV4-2 CASSTGQGRLPNTEAFF
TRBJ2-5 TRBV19 CASSIRQGRETQYF
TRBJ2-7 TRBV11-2 CASSLEAGSIHEQYF
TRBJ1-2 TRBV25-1 CASSAWGQNYGYTF
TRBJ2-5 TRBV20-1 CSARNPAGVGETQYF
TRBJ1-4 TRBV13 CASSLGDRENEKLFF
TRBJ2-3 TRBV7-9 CASGGSGTDTQYF
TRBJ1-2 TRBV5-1 CASSIRQGAYGYTF
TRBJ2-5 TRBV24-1 CATSSGTEIQETQYF
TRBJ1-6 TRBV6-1 CASVERPGTPLHF
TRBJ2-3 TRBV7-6 CASSLGAGGSTDTQYF
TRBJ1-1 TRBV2 CASKIMNTEAFF
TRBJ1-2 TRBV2 CASSEDRAYGYTF
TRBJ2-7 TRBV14 CASSQGAGPSYEQYF
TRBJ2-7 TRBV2 CASSEGQPLSYEQYF
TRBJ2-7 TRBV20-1 CSASFGTSIYEQYF
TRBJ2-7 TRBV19 CASSIGQANEQYF
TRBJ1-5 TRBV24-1 CATSKVGENQPQHF
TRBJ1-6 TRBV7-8 CASNPRGGYSPLHF